The source of this TCR beta chain is a study of T cells in Graves' hyperthyroidism and ophthalmopathy. As for the study in general: Staff took peripheral blood when the initial diagnosis was made, before any treatment began. Findings and caveats of the study: In the analysis, a 13 V-J model separated ophthalmopathy from stable hyperthyroidism.

This clonotype was seen ten or more times. As yet, its antigen is unknown. From RNA transcripts, TCR beta CDR3 regions were amplified. First-round RT-PCR with HTBI primers amplified the TCR CDR3 region. From the multiplex PCR reads, TCRdb called clonotypes with MiXCR, one entry per CDR3 protein. The profile covers roughly 380,000 distinct CDR3 sequences, with approximately 15% appearing a single time and about 11% taken by the ten largest. This receptor was obtained from a woman aged 55-75 years with Graves' hyperthyroidism. Sequenced input: blood.

The CDR3 protein is CASMELNGEQFF. The DNA for the CDR3 is TGCGCCAGCATGGAACTAAATGGCGAGCAGTTCTTC. This chain uses TRBV10-1 with TRBJ2-1; D is undetermined. This CDR3 has 12 residues. The germline V gene encodes CDR1 WNHNN and CDR2 SYGVQD (reference sequence). The ends were cut back, 7 bases at V and 10 bases at J, with 14 bases in the middle.